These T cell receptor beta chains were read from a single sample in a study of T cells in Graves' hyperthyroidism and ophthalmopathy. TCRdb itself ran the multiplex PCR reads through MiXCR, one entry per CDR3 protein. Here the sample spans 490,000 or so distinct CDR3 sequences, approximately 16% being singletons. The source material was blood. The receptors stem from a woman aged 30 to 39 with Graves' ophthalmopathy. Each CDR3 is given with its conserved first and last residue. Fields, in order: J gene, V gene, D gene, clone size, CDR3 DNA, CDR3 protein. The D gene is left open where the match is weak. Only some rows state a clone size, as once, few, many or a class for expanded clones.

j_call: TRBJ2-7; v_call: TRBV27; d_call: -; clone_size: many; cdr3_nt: TGTGCCACCTCAGGGCTAGCTAGAAGCCACGAGCAGTACTTC; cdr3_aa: CATSGLARSHEQYF
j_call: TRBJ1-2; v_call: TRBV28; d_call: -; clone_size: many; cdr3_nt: TGTGCCAGCAGTGAAGGGGGTATCTATGGCTACACCTTC; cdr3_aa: CASSEGGIYGYTF
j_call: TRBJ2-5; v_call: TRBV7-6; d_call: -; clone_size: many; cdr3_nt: TGTGCCAGCAGTTTATCCCAGACCCAGTACTTC; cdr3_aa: CASSLSQTQYF
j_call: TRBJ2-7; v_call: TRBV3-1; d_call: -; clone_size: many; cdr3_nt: TGTGCCAGCAGCTTGGACATCTACGAGCAGTACTTC; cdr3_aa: CASSLDIYEQYF
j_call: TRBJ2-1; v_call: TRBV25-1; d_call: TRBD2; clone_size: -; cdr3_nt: TGTGCCAGCAGTGAATCTAAGACTAGCGGGAGGAATGAGCAGTTCTTC; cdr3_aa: CASSESKTSGRNEQFF
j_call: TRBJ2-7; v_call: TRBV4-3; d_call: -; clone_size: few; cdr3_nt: TGCGCCAGCAGCCAAGATCAAGACTACGAGCAGTACTTC; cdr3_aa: CASSQDQDYEQYF
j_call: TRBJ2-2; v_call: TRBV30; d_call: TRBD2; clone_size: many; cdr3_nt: TGTGCCTGGAGTGCTAGGGCGGGAGTAGACCTGAACACCGGGGAGCTGTTTTTT; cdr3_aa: CAWSARAGVDLNTGELFF
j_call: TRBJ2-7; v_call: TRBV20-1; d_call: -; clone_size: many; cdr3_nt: TGCAGTGCTAGAGCCCCGAGCTCCTACGAGCAGTACTTC; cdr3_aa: CSARAPSSYEQYF
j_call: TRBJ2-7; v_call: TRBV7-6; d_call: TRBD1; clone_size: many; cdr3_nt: TGTGCCAGCAGCTCTGTCGGGACAGGGGGAGAGCAGTACTTC; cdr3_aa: CASSSVGTGGEQYF
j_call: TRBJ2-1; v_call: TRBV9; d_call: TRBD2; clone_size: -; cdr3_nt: TGTGCCAGCAGCGTACAAGGGACTAGCGAGAAACGGCAGTTCTTC; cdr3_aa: CASSVQGTSEKRQFF
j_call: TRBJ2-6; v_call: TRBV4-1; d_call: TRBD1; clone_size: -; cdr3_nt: TGCGCCAGCAGCCAGATACAGGGGAGCGGGGCCAACGTCCTGACTTTC; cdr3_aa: CASSQIQGSGANVLTF
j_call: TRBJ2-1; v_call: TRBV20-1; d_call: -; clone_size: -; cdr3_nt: TGCTTGGCCCGTCGGAACGACTTATTCAATGAGCAGTTCTTC; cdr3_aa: CLARRNDLFNEQFF
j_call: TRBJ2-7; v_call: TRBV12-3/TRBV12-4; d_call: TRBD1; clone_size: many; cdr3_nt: TGTGCCAGCAGTTTTAGTCCGACAGGGGGCGAGCAGTACTTC; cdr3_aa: CASSFSPTGGEQYF
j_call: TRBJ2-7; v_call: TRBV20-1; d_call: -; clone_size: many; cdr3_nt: TGCAGTGCTAGAGATCGCGACGGGAGCTCCTACGAGCAGTACTTC; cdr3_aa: CSARDRDGSSYEQYF
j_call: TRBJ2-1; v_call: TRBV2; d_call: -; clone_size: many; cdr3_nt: TGTGCCAGCAGTTTACGGGACTCGGGAAATGAGCAGTTCTTC; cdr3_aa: CASSLRDSGNEQFF
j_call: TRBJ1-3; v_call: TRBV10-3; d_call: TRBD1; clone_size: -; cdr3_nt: TGTGCCATCAGTGGGACAGGGAAGAGTTCTGGAAACACCATATATTTT; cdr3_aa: CAISGTGKSSGNTIYF
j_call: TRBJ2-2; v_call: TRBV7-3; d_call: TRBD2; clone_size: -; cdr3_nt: TGTGCCAGCAGCTTAACGGCTATGGGACTAGGGGACACCGGGGAGCTGTTTTTT; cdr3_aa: CASSLTAMGLGDTGELFF
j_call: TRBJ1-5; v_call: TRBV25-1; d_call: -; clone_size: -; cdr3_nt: TGTGCCAGCAGTAATGCATCCCCATCGGGCCCCGTGATCGCTAGCAATCAGCCCCAGCATTTT; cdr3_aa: CASSNASPSGPVIASNQPQHF
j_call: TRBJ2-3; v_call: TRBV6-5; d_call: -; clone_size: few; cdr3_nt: TGTGCCAGCAGTTACCTTCCAGATACGCAGTATTTT; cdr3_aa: CASSYLPDTQYF
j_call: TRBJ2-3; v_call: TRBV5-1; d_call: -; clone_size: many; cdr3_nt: TGCGCCAGCTCCAAGCAGGTTGGGACTAGCACAGATACGCAGTATTTT; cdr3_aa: CASSKQVGTSTDTQYF
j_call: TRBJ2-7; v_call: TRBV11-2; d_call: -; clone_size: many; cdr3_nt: TGTGCCAGCAGCTTAGAAGGGGAGGCCTACGAGCAGTACTTC; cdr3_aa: CASSLEGEAYEQYF
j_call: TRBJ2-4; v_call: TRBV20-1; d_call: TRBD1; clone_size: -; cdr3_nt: TGCAGTGCCCTGGGACAGGGAAACATTCAGTACTTC; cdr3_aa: CSALGQGNIQYF
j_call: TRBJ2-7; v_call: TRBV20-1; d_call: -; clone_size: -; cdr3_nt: TGCAGTGCTAGAGAGGGCCACGAGCAGTACTTC; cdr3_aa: CSAREGHEQYF
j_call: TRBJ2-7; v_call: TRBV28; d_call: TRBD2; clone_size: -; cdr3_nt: TGTGCCAGCAGTGGAGCCGGGGGGGAGTACTACGAGCAGTACTTC; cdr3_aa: CASSGAGGEYYEQYF
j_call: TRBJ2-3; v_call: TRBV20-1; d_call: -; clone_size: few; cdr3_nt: TGCAGTGCTAGGGGGGACACGAGCACAGATACGCAGTATTTT; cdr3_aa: CSARGDTSTDTQYF
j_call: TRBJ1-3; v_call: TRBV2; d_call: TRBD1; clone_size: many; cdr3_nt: TGTGCCAGCGGCGGTGGGGGACAGGGGGGTCACACCATATATTTT; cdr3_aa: CASGGGGQGGHTIYF
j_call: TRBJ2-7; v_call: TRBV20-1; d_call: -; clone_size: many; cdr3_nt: TGCAGTGCTAGAAGTGCCGAGCAGTACTTC; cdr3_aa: CSARSAEQYF
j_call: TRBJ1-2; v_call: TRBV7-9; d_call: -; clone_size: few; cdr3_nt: TGTGCCAGCAGCCCCGACAGGACTCGCTATGGCTACACCTTC; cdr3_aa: CASSPDRTRYGYTF
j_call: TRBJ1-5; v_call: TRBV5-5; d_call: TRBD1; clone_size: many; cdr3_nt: TGTGCCAGCAGCGCACTGACAGGGAGGGAGCAGCCCCAGCATTTT; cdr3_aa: CASSALTGREQPQHF
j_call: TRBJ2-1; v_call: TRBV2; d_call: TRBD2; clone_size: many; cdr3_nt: TGTGCCACCCCCTTGGCTAGCGGGAAAGATGAGCAGTTCTTC; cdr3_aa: CATPLASGKDEQFF
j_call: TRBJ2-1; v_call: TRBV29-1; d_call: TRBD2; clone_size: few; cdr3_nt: TGCAGCGTTGAAGATGCCAGCGGGAGGTCCTCCTACAATGAGCAGTTCTTC; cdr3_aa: CSVEDASGRSSYNEQFF
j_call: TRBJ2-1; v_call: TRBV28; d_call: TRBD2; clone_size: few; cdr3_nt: TGTGCCAGCAGTTCCCCGGGACTAGAACGCAATGAGCAGTTCTTC; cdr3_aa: CASSSPGLERNEQFF
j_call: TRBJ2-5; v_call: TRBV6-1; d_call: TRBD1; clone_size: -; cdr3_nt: TGTGCCAGCAGTCCGACAGGGTCGGAGACCCAGTACTTC; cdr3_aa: CASSPTGSETQYF
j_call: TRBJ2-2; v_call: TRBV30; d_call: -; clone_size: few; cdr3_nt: TGTGCCTGGACACGGGGACCCGGGGAGCTGTTTTTT; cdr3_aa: CAWTRGPGELFF
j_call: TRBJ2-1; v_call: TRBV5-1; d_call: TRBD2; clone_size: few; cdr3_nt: TGCGCCAGCAGCAACCCCCCGGGACTAGCGATTAATGAGCAGTTCTTC; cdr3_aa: CASSNPPGLAINEQFF
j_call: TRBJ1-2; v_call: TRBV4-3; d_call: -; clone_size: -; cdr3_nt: TGCGCCAGCAGCTCAGGGACTACGTTAAACTACACCTTC; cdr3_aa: CASSSGTTLNYTF
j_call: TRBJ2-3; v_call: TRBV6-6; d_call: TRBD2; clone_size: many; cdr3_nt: TGTGCCAGCAGTTACTCGCTAACTAGCGGGGATACGCAGTATTTT; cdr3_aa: CASSYSLTSGDTQYF
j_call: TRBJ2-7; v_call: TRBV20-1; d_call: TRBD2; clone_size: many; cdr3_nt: TGCAGTGCTAGCTACTTGCGGGAGTATGGCGAGCAGTACTTC; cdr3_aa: CSASYLREYGEQYF
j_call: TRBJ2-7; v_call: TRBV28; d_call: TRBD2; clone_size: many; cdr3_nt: TGTGCCAGCACTCAAGCGGGATCCTACGAGCAGTACTTC; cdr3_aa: CASTQAGSYEQYF
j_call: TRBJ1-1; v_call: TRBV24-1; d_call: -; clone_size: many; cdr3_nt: TGTGCCACCTCCGAGGGGGGAGTGGGCACTGAAGCTTTCTTT; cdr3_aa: CATSEGGVGTEAFF
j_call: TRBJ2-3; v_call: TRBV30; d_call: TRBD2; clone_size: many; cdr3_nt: TGTGCCTGGTCTAGCGGGAGGGTGGATACGCAGTATTTT; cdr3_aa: CAWSSGRVDTQYF
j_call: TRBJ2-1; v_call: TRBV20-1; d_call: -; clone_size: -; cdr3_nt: TGCAGTGCCAGGCTAGGGAACAACAATGAGCAGTTCTTC; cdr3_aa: CSARLGNNNEQFF
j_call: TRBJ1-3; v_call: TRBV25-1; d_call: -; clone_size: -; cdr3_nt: TGTGCCAGCAGTGAAGAGAGAAACTCTGGAAACACCATATATTTT; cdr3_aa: CASSEERNSGNTIYF
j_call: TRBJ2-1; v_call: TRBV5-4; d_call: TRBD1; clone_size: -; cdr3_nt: TGTGCCAGCAGCAATCACGGACAGGGCAGGAATGAGCAGTTCTTC; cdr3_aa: CASSNHGQGRNEQFF
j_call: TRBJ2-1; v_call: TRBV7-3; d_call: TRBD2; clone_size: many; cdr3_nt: TGTGCCAGCAGCTTAACGGGGGGGGACAATGAGCAGTTCTTC; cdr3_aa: CASSLTGGDNEQFF
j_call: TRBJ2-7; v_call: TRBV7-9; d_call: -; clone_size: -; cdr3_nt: TGTGCCAGCAGCTCAGCGGGACAGGACTTTTTGAGGAGGGACTACGAGCAGTACTTC; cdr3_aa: CASSSAGQDFLRRDYEQYF
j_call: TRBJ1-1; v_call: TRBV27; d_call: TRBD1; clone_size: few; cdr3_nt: TGTGCCAGCAGTTTACTTACAGGGGTGAACACTGAAGCTTTCTTT; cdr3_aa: CASSLLTGVNTEAFF
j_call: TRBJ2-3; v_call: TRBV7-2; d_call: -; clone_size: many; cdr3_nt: TGTGCCAGCGTTAGTGGGGCTCAGCGGACAGATACGCAGTATTTT; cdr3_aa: CASVSGAQRTDTQYF
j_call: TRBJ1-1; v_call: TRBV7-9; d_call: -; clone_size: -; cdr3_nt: TGTGCCAGCAGCTTTTTCCGAGAAGCTTTCTTT; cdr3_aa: CASSFFREAFF
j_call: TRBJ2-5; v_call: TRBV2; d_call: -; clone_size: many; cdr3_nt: TGTGCCAGCGTCCTCGGGGGACAGTATCAAGAGACCCAGTACTTC; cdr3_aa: CASVLGGQYQETQYF
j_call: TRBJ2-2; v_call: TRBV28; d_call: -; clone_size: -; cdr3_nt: TGTGCCAGCGGAAGCGGGCCGAACACCGGGGAGCTGTTTTTT; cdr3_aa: CASGSGPNTGELFF
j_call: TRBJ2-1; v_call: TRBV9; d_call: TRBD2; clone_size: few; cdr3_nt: TGTGCCAGCAGCGTAGCTTTAGCGGGCTACAATGAGCAGTTCTTC; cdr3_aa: CASSVALAGYNEQFF
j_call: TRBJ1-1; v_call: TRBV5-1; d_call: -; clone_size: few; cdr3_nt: TGCGCCAGCAGCTTCGGGACAATTGGCCCCCGGGGGGAAGCTTTCTTT; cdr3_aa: CASSFGTIGPRGEAFF